The 3 T cell receptor beta chains below come from one sample, sequenced in a study of response to subunit inactivated influenza vaccine. TCRdb processed the RT-PCR reads anew with MiXCR; each CDR3 protein has one entry. The repertoire holds about 520,000 distinct CDR3 sequences, approximately 24% seen once, with around 2% in the top ten. This specimen was CD4+ T cells sorted from PBMCs, taken 5 days after vaccination. Receptor source: a man in his fifties or sixties who received an inactivated influenza vaccine.

J is TRBJ1-3 and V is TRBV6-1, with D unresolved. V was pared by 6 bases and J by 0 bases, with 15 bases between. This CDR3 has 16 amino acids. Germline V CDR1 and CDR2: MNHNS, SASEGT. The CDR3: CASRLTALSSGNTIYF. The CDR3 DNA sequence: TGTGCCAGCAGATTGACGGCCCTAAGCTCTGGAAACACCATATATTTT.

This rearrangement joins TRBV20-1 to TRBJ2-7; 8 bases match TRBD1. V shed 1 base and J 5 bases; nucleotides not matched to a gene: 4. The CDR3 consists of 13 residues. Per the germline V gene, CDR1 is DFQATT and CDR2 is SNEGSKA (reference sequence). The CDR3 reads CSARGPGGHEQYF. Here the CDR3 DNA reads TGCAGTGCTAGAGGCCCAGGGGGCCACGAGCAGTACTTC.

V usage is TRBV12-3 or TRBV12-4 and J usage is TRBJ2-7, with D possibly being TRBD1 (5 bases). The CDR3 contains 13 residues. Trimming cost V 2 bases and J 5 bases, with 10 bases left between them. CDR3 loop: CASSLRGSHEQYF. CDR3 coding DNA: TGTGCCAGCAGTTTAAGGGGTTCCCACGAGCAGTACTTC.